This entry concerns a single TCR beta chain. The sample comes from a study of control samples from healthy donors and cancer patients. Sequencing was performed with immunoSEQ multiplex PCR; in TCRdb, only in-frame clones are kept and a portion is missing. The sample lists 100,000 to 150,000 clones, about 90% occurring once. The CDR3 sequence is 14 residues long. Germline-derived CDR1 and CDR2 are LGHDT and YNNKEL (reference sequence). V dropped 4 bases and J dropped 14; count of bases not matched to a gene: 9. The TCR sequence derives from a man aged 18 to 29 in good health. The chain carries TRBV3-1 (or the pseudogene TRBV3-2) and TRBJ1-6, with 9 nucleotides matching TRBD1. The sequenced sample consisted of blood. CDR3 DNA: TGTGCCAGCAGCCCCGGACAGGGGAATTCGGCCCTCCACTTT. Protein sequence: CASSPGQGNSALHF.